The entry below gives a single TCR beta chain sequence along with its context. Antigen: not known. The sample belongs to a study of beta chain features in type 1 diabetes. Sequenced material consisted of expressed TCRB transcripts (all of the isolated RNA was reverse transcribed). Generated by immunoSEQ multiplex PCR, the TCRdb table keeps only in-frame clones and is missing some. The table lists 900,000 or so clones, under 20% of them singletons. The CDR3 covers 13 residues. The germline V and J ends were trimmed by 2 bases and 8 bases, with 10 bases remaining between them. Germline V gives CDR1 MNHNS, CDR2 SASEGT. General study points: For patients, the naive, central memory and Treg TCRB repertoires appeared more alike than for healthy donors. There was a moderate but significant shortening of TCRB CDR3s in all four CD4+ subsets of Type 1 diabetes patients.

This sequence was found in a woman aged 18 to 35 in good health. This rearrangement joins TRBV6-1 to TRBJ2-1; tentative D call: TRBD2 (5 bases). Material for sequencing was naive CD4+ T cells from blood. CDR3: CASSETGWDEQFF. The CDR3 coding sequence is TGTGCCAGCAGTGAAACGGGGTGGGATGAGCAGTTCTTC.